This entry lists 7 T cell receptor beta chains sequenced from one sample in a study of human T cells and chemical hapten exposure. From whole blood left unfractionated, total RNA was extracted. The library labeled individual cDNA molecules by adding unique molecular identifiers to them. Via MiXCR, TCRdb re-called the reads, giving one row per CDR3 protein. Here the sample spans about 120,000 distinct CDR3 sequences, around 8.5% being singletons. The sequencing sample was made of whole blood. The receptors come from a human donor in good health. Some clones in this sample may be carry-over from other donors' samples.

The chain uses TRBV6-1 and TRBJ2-2; 9 nucleotides line up with TRBD1. The CDR3 has 17 residues. Germline loops: CDR1 MNHNS, CDR2 SASEGT. J gave up 5 bases and V 2 bases, and 9 bases lay outside the gene matches. CDR3: CASSELQGAAGTGELFF. Here the CDR3 DNA reads TGTGCCAGCAGTGAACTACAGGGGGCCGCGGGTACCGGGGAGCTGTTTTTT.

There are many counts of this clonotype. The rearrangement links TRBV7-7 to TRBJ2-5; 8 nucleotides agree with TRBD2. Germline CDR1 is SSHAT and CDR2 is FNYEAQ (reference sequence). The CDR3 has 19 amino acids. Trimming at V came to 4 bases and at J to 6 bases, leaving 22 bases not matched to a gene. CDR3 nucleotides: TGTGCCAGCAGCTCGGGACCGCTACTAGGATTGGGACTAGGACAGACCCAGTACTTC. It encodes CASSSGPLLGLGLGQTQYF.

The rearrangement uses TRBV27 and TRBJ1-1; the D is unclear. Germline V gene lookup returns CDR1 MNHEY and CDR2 SMNVEV (reference sequence). V dropped 6 bases and J dropped 1 base, with 9 bases sitting between them. The length of the CDR3 is 13 residues. The CDR3 region is CASRVGPNTEAFF. In nucleotides, the CDR3 is TGTGCCAGCAGGGTAGGGCCGAACACTGAAGCTTTCTTT.

This chain joins TRBV11-2 and TRBJ2-5; the match to TRBD1 covers 9 bases. The junction had 11 bases not matched to a gene; V was cut back by 2 bases and J by 4 bases. CDR1 is SGHAT, CDR2 FQNNGV, per germline. CDR3 length equals 17 residues. The CDR3 region has the DNA TGTGCCAGCAGCTTAAGAGCCGGGACAGGGTATCGAGAGACCCAGTACTTC. This sequence encodes CASSLRAGTGYRETQYF.

This clonotype showed up just a few times. This chain joins TRBV19 and TRBJ2-1, with a possible D match to TRBD1 (5 bases). V was cut by 4 bases and J by 12 bases, with 10 bases left in between. CDR3 size: 11 residues. The V gene's germline CDR1 is LNHDA and CDR2 SQIVND (reference sequence). CDR3: CASSTGLGQFF. In nucleotides, the CDR3 is TGTGCCAGTAGTACAGGGTTGGGGCAGTTCTTC.

There are a few counts of this clonotype. The genes are TRBV12-3 or TRBV12-4 and TRBJ2-3; TRBD1 aligns across 8 bases. The trim removed 2 bases at V and 2 bases at J, leaving 3 bases unmatched. The CDR3 has 15 amino acids. The CDR3 DNA reads as TGTGCCAGCAGTTTAACGGGACAGGTCACAGATACGCAGTATTTT. The encoded protein is CASSLTGQVTDTQYF.

This clonotype was counted only a few times. V is TRBV7-8 and J is TRBJ1-1, with TRBD1 matching over 8 bases. The V gene's germline CDR1 is SGHVS and CDR2 FQNEAQ. The CDR3 consists of 19 residues. V lost 4 bases and J lost 3; bases outside the gene matches: 19. CDR3 sequence (DNA): TGTGCCAGCAGCTCGCTTTACTCGAGTCGAGGACAGGGTTACACTGAAGCTTTCTTT. Amino acid sequence: CASSSLYSSRGQGYTEAFF.